This entry is about one TCR beta chain. These data originate in a study of blood T cell repertoires in COVID-19. Study context: The origin of the acute and convalescent COVID-19 samples was the United States, Italy and Spain. PBMCs, B-cell-depleted T cells, or T cells provided the cDNA or gDNA that made up the material.

Per the germline V gene, CDR1 is ENHRY and CDR2 is SYGVKD. V lost 2 bases and J 5 bases, leaving 15 bases between the germline ends. This CDR3 is 15 amino acids long. Per the original methods: Researchers report that nucleated cell counts were estimated from reference gene primer amplification. Assay: immunoSEQ multiplex PCR; the TCRdb copy retains only in-frame clones and omits some. For V, J and clone size, that table is used; D and trimming come from the DNA. Of about 150,000 clones in the sample, more than 80% were seen once. Sequencing was carried out using peripheral blood. The chain employs TRBV10-3 and TRBJ2-5, with D perhaps TRBD2 (5 bases). This TCR came from a woman aged 40 to 50 with acute or convalescent COVID-19. CDR3 DNA sequence: TGTGCCATCAGTGAGGAGGGCCGGGCCCGGGAGACCCAGTACTTC. The encoded protein is CAISEEGRARETQYF.